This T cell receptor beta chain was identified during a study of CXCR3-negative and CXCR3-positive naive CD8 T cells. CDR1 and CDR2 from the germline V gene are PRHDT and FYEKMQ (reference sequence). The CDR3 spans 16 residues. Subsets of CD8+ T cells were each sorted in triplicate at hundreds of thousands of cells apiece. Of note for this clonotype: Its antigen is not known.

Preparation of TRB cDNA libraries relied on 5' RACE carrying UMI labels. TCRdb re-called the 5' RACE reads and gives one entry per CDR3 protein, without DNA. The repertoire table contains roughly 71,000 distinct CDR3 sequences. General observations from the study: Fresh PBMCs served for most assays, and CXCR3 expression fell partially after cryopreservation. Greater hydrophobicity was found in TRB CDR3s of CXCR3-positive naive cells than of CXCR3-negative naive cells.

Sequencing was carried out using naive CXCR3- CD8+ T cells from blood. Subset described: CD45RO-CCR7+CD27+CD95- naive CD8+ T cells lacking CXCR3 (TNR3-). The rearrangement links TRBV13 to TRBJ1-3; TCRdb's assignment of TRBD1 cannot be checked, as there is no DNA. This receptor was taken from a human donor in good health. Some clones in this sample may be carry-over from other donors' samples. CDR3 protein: CASSPQDSVSGNTIYF. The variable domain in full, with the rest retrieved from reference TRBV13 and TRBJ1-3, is AAGVIQSPRHLIKEKRETATLKCYPIPRHDTVYWYQQGPGQDPQFLISFYEKMQSDKGSIPDRFSAQQFSDYHSELNMSSLELGDSALYFCASSPQDSVSGNTIYFGEGSWLTVV.